This T cell receptor (beta chain) is drawn from a study of T cell changes during pregnancy in multiple sclerosis. The method was immunoSEQ multiplex PCR; TCRdb's version includes in-frame clones alone and lacks a portion of them. The sample lists over 50,000 clones, approximately 90% occurring once. The CDR3 covers 15 residues. This clone was detected only once. The clonotype was recovered from a female donor in good health, enrolled as a control in a pregnancy study. The J gene is TRBJ1-1, the V gene TRBV21-1; the DNA was not used to check the table's D call, TRBD1. TRBV21-1 constitutes a pseudogene. The sequenced sample was peripheral blood, obtained in the first trimester of pregnancy. The CDR3 sequence: CASSKAPDRDTEAFF. The CDR3 nucleotides read TGTGCCAGCAGCAAAGCCCCGGACAGGGACACTGAAGCTTTCTTT.